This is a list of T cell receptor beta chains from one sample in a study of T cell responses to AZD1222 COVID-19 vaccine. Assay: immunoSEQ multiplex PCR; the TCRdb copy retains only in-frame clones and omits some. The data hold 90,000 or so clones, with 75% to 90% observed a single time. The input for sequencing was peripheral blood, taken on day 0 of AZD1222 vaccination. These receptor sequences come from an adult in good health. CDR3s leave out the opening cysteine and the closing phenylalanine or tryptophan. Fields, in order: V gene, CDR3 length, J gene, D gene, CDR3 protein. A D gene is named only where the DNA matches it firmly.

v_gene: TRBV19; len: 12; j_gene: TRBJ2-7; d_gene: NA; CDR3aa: ASSLSLISYEQY
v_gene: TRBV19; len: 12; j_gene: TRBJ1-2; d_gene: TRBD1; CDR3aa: ASSTGQGSFGYT
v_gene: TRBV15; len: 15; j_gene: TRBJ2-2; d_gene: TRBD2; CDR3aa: ATSREEAGLNTGELF
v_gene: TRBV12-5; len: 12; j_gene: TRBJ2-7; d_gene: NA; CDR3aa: ASGPTRSDYEQY
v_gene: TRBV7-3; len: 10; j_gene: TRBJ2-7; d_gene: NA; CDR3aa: ASSLQGYEQY
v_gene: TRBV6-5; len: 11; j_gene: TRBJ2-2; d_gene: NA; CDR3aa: ARSTDYTGELF
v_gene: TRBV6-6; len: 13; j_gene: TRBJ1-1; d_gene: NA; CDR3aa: ASSHSGKLNTEAF
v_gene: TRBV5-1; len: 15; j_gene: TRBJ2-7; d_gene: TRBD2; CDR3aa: ASSHGTSGTVSYEQY
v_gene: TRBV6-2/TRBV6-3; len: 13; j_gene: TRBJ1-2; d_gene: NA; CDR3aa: ASSYSEIAGAGYT
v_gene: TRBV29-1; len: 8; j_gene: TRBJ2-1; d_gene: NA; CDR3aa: SVDSIEQF
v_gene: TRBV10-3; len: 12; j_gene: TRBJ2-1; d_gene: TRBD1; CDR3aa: ATHRDSDYNEQF
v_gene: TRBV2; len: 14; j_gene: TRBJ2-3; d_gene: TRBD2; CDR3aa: ASTLAGPSSTDTQY
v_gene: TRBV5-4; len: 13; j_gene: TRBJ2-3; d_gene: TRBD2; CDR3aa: ASSPASGGSDTQY
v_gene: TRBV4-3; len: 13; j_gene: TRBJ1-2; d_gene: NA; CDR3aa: ASSQVYLGFVGYT
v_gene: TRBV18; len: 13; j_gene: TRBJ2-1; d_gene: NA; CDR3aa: ASSPRQVSLAEQF
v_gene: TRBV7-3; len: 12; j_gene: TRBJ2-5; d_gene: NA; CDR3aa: ASSPGYIGETQY
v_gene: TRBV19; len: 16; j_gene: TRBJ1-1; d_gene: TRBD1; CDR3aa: ASSPRTGLYRMNTEAF
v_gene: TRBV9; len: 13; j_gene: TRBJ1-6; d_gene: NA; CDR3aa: ASSPRGGDNSPLH
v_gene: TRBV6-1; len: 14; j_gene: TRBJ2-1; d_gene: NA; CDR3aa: ASSKGGEGRFNEQF
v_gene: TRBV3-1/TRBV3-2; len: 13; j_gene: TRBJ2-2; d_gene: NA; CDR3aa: ASSRAALNTGELF
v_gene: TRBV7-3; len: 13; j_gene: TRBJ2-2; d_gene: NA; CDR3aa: ASSLAGADTGELF
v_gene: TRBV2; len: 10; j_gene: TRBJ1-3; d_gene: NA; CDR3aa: ASSDSGNTIY
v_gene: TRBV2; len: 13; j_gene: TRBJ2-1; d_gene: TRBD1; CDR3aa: ASRSGQPLYNEQF
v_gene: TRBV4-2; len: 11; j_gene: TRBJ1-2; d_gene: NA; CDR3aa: ASSQDLYYGYT
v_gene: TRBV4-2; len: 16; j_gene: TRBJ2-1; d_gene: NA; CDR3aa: ASSQEPRTDLPYNEQF
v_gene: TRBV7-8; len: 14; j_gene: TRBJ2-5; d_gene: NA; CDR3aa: ASSFSGVPPPRTQY
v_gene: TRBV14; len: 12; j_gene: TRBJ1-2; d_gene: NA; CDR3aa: ASSRGVVARSYT
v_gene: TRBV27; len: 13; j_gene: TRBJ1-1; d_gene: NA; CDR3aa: ASLKGVGVSTEAF
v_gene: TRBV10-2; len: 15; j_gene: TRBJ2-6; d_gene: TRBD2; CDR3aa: ASLGASGYSGANVLT
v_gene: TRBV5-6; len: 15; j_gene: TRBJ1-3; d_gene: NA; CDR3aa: ASSLGIGTTSGNTIY
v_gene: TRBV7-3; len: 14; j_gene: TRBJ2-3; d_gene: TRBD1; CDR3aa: ASSKTGYASTDTQY
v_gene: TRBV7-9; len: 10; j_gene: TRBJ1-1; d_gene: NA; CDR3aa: ASSFNGKVAF
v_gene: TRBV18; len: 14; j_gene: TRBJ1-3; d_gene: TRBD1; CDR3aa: ASSRTGVNSGNTIY
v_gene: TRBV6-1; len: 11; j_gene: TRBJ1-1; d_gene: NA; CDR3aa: ASSEGMNTEAF
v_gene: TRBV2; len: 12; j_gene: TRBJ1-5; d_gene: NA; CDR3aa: ASSVSAFNQPQH
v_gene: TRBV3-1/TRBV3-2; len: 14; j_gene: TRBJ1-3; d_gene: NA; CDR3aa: ASSQDGEGAGNTIY
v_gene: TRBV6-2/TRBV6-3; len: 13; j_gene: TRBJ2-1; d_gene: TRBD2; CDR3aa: ASSLPGLGSFEQF
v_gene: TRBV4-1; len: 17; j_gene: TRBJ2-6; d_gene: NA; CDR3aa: ASSQIGLQDPSGANVLT
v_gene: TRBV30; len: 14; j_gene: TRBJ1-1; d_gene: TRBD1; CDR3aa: AWSPPTGTGGTEAF
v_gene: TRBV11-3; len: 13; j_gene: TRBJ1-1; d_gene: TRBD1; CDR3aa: ASSQTGQGNTEAF
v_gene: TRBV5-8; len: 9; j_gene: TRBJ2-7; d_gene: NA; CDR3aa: ASTPKYEQY
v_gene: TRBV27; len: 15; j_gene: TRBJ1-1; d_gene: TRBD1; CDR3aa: ASSFSISGTVATEAF
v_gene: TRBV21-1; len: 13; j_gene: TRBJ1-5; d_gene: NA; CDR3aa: ASKTSGQVNQPQH
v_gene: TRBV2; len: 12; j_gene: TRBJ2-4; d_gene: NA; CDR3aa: ASSAGTIPYIQY
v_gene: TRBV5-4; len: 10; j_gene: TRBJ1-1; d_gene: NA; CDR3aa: ASSLGDTEAF
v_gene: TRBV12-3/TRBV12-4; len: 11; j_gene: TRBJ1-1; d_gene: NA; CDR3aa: ASSFYGGTEAF
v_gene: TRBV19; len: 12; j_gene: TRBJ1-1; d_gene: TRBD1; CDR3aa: ASSGTGADTEAF
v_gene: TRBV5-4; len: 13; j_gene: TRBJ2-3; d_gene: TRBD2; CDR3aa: ASSLELAGTDTQY